This TCR beta chain was sequenced in a study of human T cells and chemical hapten exposure. In the study overall: Skin on the upper inner arm, approximately 2 cm by approximately 2 cm in size, was sensitized with 2% DPC. Study conclusions and caveats: Donors were affected by alopecia, so their immune reaction might vary from that of healthy individuals.

The study's library attached unique molecular identifiers to single cDNA molecules. TCRdb analysed the RACE reads with MiXCR anew, one entry per CDR3 protein. Of some 50,000 distinct CDR3 sequences in the sample, roughly a tenth were seen once. Ten or more counts support this clonotype. Antigen specificity is unknown. Time point noted: patch test 1, 2 weeks after DPC sensitization. Specified treatment: therapeutic diphenylcyclopropenone sensitization with weekly scalp DPC. The CDR3 runs to 14 residues. The germline gives CDR1 LGHDT, CDR2 YNNKEL (reference sequence). V gave up 6 bases and J gave up 4 bases, with 10 bases separating them.

The chain recombines TRBV3-1 with TRBJ2-6; no reliable D call. This clonotype was sampled from a woman aged 40 to 50 with alopecia areata. Some clones in this sample may be carry-over from other donors' samples. Sequencing used whole blood, obtained in connection with sensitization to the hapten diphenylcyclopropenone (DPC). The CDR3 spells CASRTASGANVLTF. CDR3 coding DNA: TGTGCCAGCAGAACAGCGTCCGGGGCCAACGTCCTGACTTTC.